This T cell receptor (beta chain) was found in a study of blood T cell repertoires in COVID-19. For the study at large: The study drew acute and convalescent COVID-19 samples from the United States, Italy and Spain. The cDNA or gDNA used as material had been derived from T cells, B-cell-depleted T cells, or PBMCs.

In the source study's methods: Scientists estimated how many nucleated cells there were by amplifying reference gene primers. Some clones are missing from TCRdb's copy, which holds only in-frame ones; the method was immunoSEQ multiplex PCR. V and J calls and clone size are those listed in that table; D and trimming were worked out from the DNA. The sample includes roughly 200,000 clones, 84% of them seen just once. The germline V gene has CDR1 KGHDR and CDR2 SFDVKD. Trimming took 4 bases from V and 3 from J, leaving 17 bases between them. CDR3 size: 16 residues. The specimen sequenced was peripheral blood. This TCR was recovered from a woman of 80 years or more with active or convalescent COVID-19. The rearrangement joins TRBV24-1 to TRBJ2-5; tentative D call: TRBD2 (6 bases). In DNA form, the CDR3 reads TGTGCCACCAGTGAGGCGCGGGGCCCGGGTAAAGAGACCCAGTACTTC. Protein sequence: CATSEARGPGKETQYF.